The 4 T cell receptor beta chains given below trace back to one sample, sequenced in a study of blood T cell repertoires in COVID-19. Here immunoSEQ multiplex PCR was the method, and the copy in TCRdb shows in-frame clones only, minus some. The repertoire holds a few hundred thousand clones, with 65% to 90% as singletons. The sequenced material came from peripheral blood. Receptors were obtained from a woman aged 55-70 years with COVID-19, enrolled during active disease.

The chain couples TRBV7-9 to TRBJ1-2, with 12 bases fitting TRBD1. Germline CDR1 is SEHNR and CDR2 is FQNEAQ (reference sequence). The CDR3 spans 16 residues. V lost 5 bases and J lost 2; bases outside the gene matches: 6. The CDR3 sequence is CASSTGQGALNYGYTF. The DNA of the CDR3 is TGTGCCAGCAGCACGGGACAGGGGGCTTTAAACTATGGCTACACCTTC.

The rearrangement joins TRBV28 to TRBJ2-1; 11 bases line up with TRBD1. The CDR3 contains 15 residues. Losses at the gene ends were 4 bases for V and 6 bases for J; bases not matched to a gene: 5. Looked up from germline, CDR1 is MDHEN and CDR2 is SYDVKM. DNA for the CDR3: TGTGCCAGCAGTTCCTCCGGGACAGGGGGCAATGAGCAGTTCTTC. Translating gives CASSSSGTGGNEQFF.

The gene calls are TRBV9 and TRBJ1-1; unclear D gene. V shed 0 bases and J shed 0 bases, with 15 bases lying between them. CDR3 length: 17 residues. Germline CDR1 reads SGDLS; CDR2 reads YYNGEE. The CDR3 nucleotides read TGTGCCAGCAGCGTAGACGTCACCCTCGGGATGAACACTGAAGCTTTCTTT. Protein: CASSVDVTLGMNTEAFF.

The V gene is TRBV14, the J gene TRBJ1-2; 9 positions agree with TRBD1. This CDR3 is built from 14 residues. In germline, CDR1 is SGHDN, CDR2 FVKESK. Trimming cost V 4 bases and J 6 bases; bases outside gene matches: 6. The CDR3 spells CASSRPGQGHGYTF. CDR3 DNA: TGTGCCAGCAGCCGACCGGGACAGGGACATGGCTACACCTTC.